This section outlines one TCR beta chain sequence together with its context. The V gene end was trimmed by 3 bases and the J gene end by 4 bases; junction bases not matched to a gene: 2. The CDR3 is 14 residues long. Germline V gene data show CDR1 as SNHLY and CDR2 as FYNNEI. The assay was immunoSEQ multiplex PCR, and TCRdb's table has in-frame clones only and misses some. The sample has 50,000 or so clones; roughly 82% are singletons. This entry belongs to a study of blood T cell repertoires in COVID-19. The gene calls are TRBV2 and TRBJ1-5; 8 bases fit TRBD1. Sequenced: peripheral blood. The clonotype comes from a woman older than 75 with acute or convalescent COVID-19. The CDR3 DNA follows: TGTGCCAGCAGTGAGCAGGGGGCGAATCAGCCCCAGCATTTT. Protein product: CASSEQGANQPQHF. Looking up the rest from reference TRBV2 and TRBJ1-5 gives the full variable domain: EPEVTQTPSHQVTQMGQEVILRCVPISNHLYFYWYRQILGQKVEFLVSFYNNEISEKSEIFDDQFSVERPDGSNFTLKIRSTKLEDSAMYFCASSEQGANQPQHFGDGTRLSIL.